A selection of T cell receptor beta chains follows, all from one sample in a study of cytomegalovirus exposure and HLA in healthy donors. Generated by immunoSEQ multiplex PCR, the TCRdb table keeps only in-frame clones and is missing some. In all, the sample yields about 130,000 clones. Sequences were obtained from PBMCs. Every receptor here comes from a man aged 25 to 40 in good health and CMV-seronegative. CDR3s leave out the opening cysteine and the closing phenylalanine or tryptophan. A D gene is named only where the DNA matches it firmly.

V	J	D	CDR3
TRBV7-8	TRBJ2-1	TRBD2	ASSLERVAGTNEQF
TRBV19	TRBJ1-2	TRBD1	ASRLNRGQGYT
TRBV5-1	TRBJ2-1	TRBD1	ASSKAGQGAEGEQF
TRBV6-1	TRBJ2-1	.	ASSLLEGAAQF
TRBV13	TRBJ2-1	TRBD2	ASYNSGTNEQF
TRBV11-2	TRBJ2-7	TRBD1	ASSYTRDSEQY
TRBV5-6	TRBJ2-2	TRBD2	ASSRGLAGGPHTGELF
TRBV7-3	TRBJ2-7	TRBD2	ASSLSGSGAYEQY
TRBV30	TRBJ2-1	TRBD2	AWSGLAKEQF
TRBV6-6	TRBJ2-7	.	ASRGQRGPYEQY
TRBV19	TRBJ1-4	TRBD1	ASAGQGEPNEKLF
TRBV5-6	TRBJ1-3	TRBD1	ASSIFGQGGENTIY
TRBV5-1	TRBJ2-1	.	ASSLATWEYEQF
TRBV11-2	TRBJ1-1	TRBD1	ASSLGQTKNTEAF
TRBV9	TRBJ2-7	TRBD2	ASSFRGEGPREQY
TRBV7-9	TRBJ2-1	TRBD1	ASSLGPDRGLNEQF
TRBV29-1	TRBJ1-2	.	SIQDYGYT
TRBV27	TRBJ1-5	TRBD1	ASSLVTGGQPQH
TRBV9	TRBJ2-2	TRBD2	ASSVGGLAANTGELF
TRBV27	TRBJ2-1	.	ASSPSLDNEQF
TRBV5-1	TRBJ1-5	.	ASATNQPQH
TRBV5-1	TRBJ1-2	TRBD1	ASSRDSLNYGYT
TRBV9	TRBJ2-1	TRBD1	ASSANTGTAVYNEQF
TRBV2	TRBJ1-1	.	ASRDDSAEAF
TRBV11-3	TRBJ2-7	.	ASSSPDGGHEQY
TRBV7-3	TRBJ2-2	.	ASSLYVGGNTGELF
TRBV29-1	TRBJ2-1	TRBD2	SVEVWTSGSSYNEQF
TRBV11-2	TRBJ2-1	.	ASSLDLTGSGYNEQF
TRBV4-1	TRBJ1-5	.	ASSQDLRVEPQH
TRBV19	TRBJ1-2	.	ASSPDSLNYGYT
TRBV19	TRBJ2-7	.	ASRPSSGREQY
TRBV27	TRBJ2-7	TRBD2	ASSFNSGRLSYEQY
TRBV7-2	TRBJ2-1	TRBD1	ASSLADRGVEQF
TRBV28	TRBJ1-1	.	ASSFGEGQGTEAF
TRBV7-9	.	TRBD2	ASSPSGDPYEQY
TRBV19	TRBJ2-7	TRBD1	ASSIGGQGSYEQY
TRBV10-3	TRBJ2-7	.	AISEVSSYEQY
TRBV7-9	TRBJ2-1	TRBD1	ASSSGGYFGGEQF
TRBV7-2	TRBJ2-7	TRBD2	ATKDGLAGGGDEQY
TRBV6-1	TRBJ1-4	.	ASKRPEEKLF